The 24 T cell receptor beta chains presented below share a single source sample, sequenced in a study of glioma-infiltrating T cells after dendritic cell vaccination. The protocol was immunoSEQ multiplex PCR, while the TCRdb copy is restricted to in-frame clones and leaves out a portion. The sample lists over 80,000 clones, around 90% seen once, with under 4% in the top ten. Sequences were derived from blood, sampled before dendritic cell vaccination. All receptors derive from a human donor with glioblastoma.

The chain has TRBV2 and TRBJ2-1; 10 bases line up with TRBD2. Germline CDR1 is SNHLY and CDR2 is FYNNEI. V shed 6 bases and J 6 bases; nucleotides not matched to a gene: 8. The CDR3 runs to 15 residues. The CDR3 loop is CASRTLAGEVNEQFF. As DNA, the CDR3 is TGTGCCAGCAGGACCCTAGCGGGAGAGGTCAATGAGCAGTTCTTC.

The rearrangement joins TRBV10-3 to TRBJ1-2; D call uncertain. Trimming cost V 6 bases and J 5 bases, with 10 bases left between them. The CDR3 is 12 residues long. Germline V lookup: CDR1 ENHRY, CDR2 SYGVKD. CDR3 residues: CAIRGEGYGYTF. In nucleotides, the CDR3 is TGTGCCATCAGGGGCGAGGGATATGGCTACACCTTC.

V and J are TRBV27 and TRBJ1-2; weak D call: TRBD1 (6 bases). CDR3 length: 13 amino acids. Trimming removed 5 bases from V and 5 bases from J, with 12 bases in between. CDR1 and CDR2 from the germline V gene are MNHEY and SMNVEV (reference sequence). In DNA form, the CDR3 reads TGTGCCAGCAGTCCCGGGACAAAGTATGGCTACACCTTC. Protein product: CASSPGTKYGYTF.

V gene TRBV10-3 combines with J gene TRBJ1-5; TRBD1 matches 7 bases. The trim removed 11 bases at V and 3 bases at J, leaving 7 bases unmatched. This CDR3 contains 13 residues. From germline, CDR1 is ENHRY and CDR2 SYGVKD. The CDR3 DNA reads TGTGCCTCCGCAGGGGGTCCCAATCAGCCCCAGCATTTT. It yields the protein CASAGGPNQPQHF.

In this sample, this clone turned up once. This sequence joins TRBV2 and TRBJ2-3, with D possibly matching TRBD2 (6 bases). V gave up 8 bases and J gave up 3 bases, with 18 bases separating them. Germline lookup yields CDR1 SNHLY and CDR2 FYNNEI. CDR3 length: 15 residues. CDR3 nucleotides: TGTGCCAGCGGTACCGGGACTCAGCTGACAGATACGCAGTATTTT. This encodes CASGTGTQLTDTQYF. The full variable domain, with the rest looked up from reference TRBV2 and TRBJ2-3, is EPEVTQTPSHQVTQMGQEVILRCVPISNHLYFYWYRQILGQKVEFLVSFYNNEISEKSEIFDDQFSVERPDGSNFTLKIRSTKLEDSAMYFCASGTGTQLTDTQYFGPGTRLTVL.

The rearrangement joins TRBV2 to TRBJ1-2, with TRBD1 matching 9 bases. V lost 6 bases, J lost 14 bases, and 10 bases stayed unmatched. CDR1 is SNHLY, CDR2 FYNNEI, per germline. The CDR3 has 12 amino acids. CDR3 coding DNA: TGTGCCAGCAGACCCGGGACAGGGTCTATGACCTTC. Its translation: CASRPGTGSMTF.

The V gene is TRBV11-2, the J gene TRBJ2-6; 7 positions match TRBD1. Germline CDR1 and CDR2: SGHAT and FQNNGV. Losses at the gene ends were 4 bases for V and 0 bases for J; bases not matched to a gene: 9. This CDR3 region has 18 residues. The CDR3 DNA reads TGTGCCAGCAGCTCCGGACAGGTTTTTAGCTCTGGGGCCAACGTCCTGACTTTC. It is translated as CASSSGQVFSSGANVLTF.

A remark on this clone: One end of the junction fails to match germline, which may point to a read error. Additional DNA sequences in this sample encode the identical CDR3. The V gene is TRBV6-5, the J gene TRBJ1-6, with 9 nucleotides matching TRBD1. CDR1 MNHEY and CDR2 SVGAGI come from the germline V gene. The CDR3 extends over 14 amino acids. The CDR3 coding sequence is TGTGCCAGCACCCGGGACAGGGCTAATTCCCCCCTCCACTTT. It encodes CASTRDRANSPLHF.

The rearrangement joins TRBV11-2 to TRBJ1-2; 9 bases match TRBD1. V dropped 6 bases and J dropped 7; count of bases not matched to a gene: 9. The CDR3 covers 14 residues. Germline V gives CDR1 SGHAT, CDR2 FQNNGV. CDR3 sequence: CASRRTGVVLGYTF. CDR3 in DNA: TGTGCCAGCAGGAGGACAGGGGTCGTGCTTGGCTACACCTTC.

This chain connects TRBV7-2 to TRBJ2-1; D not certain. Per germline, CDR1 SGHTA and CDR2 FQGNSA. The CDR3 covers 14 residues. V lost 1 base and J lost 9, with 13 bases in between. The CDR3 bases are TGTGCCAGCAGCTTAGGGGCTTCCGGTGGTGAGCAGTTCTTC. It codes for CASSLGASGGEQFF. The whole variable domain, filled in from reference TRBV7-2 and TRBJ2-1, reads GAGVSQSPSNKVTEKGKDVELRCDPISGHTALYWYRQSLGQGLEFLIYFQGNSAPDKSGLPSDRFSAERTGGSVSTLTIQRTQQEDSAVYLCASSLGASGGEQFFGPGTRLTVL.

CDR3 loop: CASSLMVRQPQHF. The CDR3 DNA reads as TGTGCCAGCAGTTTAATGGTTCGGCAGCCCCAGCATTTT. V is TRBV27 and J is TRBJ1-5; D unclear. The ends were cut back, 2 bases at V and 7 bases at J, with 9 bases in the middle. The CDR3 contains 13 residues. Germline V gene sequence: CDR1 MNHEY, CDR2 SMNVEV (reference sequence).

This clone was detected only a few times. The J gene is TRBJ2-6, the V gene TRBV6-6; 7 bases line up with TRBD1. V was pared by 5 bases and J by 0 bases, with 4 bases of the junction left unmatched. Germline CDR1 MNHNY, CDR2 SVGAGI (reference sequence). This CDR3 has 16 amino acids. CDR3 DNA: TGTGCCAGCAGTCCCGAGGGGGCCTCTGGGGCCAACGTCCTGACTTTC. Amino acids: CASSPEGASGANVLTF.

The chain links TRBV19 to TRBJ2-7; D possibly corresponds to TRBD2 (6 bases). Trimming removed 6 bases from V and 4 bases from J, with 19 bases in between. Germline V gene lookup returns CDR1 LNHDA and CDR2 SQIVND (reference sequence). The CDR3 loop spans 15 amino acids. Here the CDR3 reads CASSGLAGSGYEQYF. The CDR3 DNA sequence: TGTGCCAGTAGCGGCCTCGCGGGGTCTGGGTACGAGCAGTACTTC.

This chain links TRBV19 with TRBJ1-5; 8 bases map to TRBD1. Germline-derived CDR1 and CDR2 are LNHDA and SQIVND (reference sequence). V shed 5 bases, J shed 6 bases, and the junction held 9 bases outside the gene matches. This CDR3 region has 15 residues. The CDR3 loop reads CASSPQTGAGQPQHF. The CDR3 coding sequence is TGTGCCAGTAGTCCCCAGACAGGGGCTGGTCAGCCCCAGCATTTT.

The V and J genes are TRBV7-6 and TRBJ2-1, with D possibly matching TRBD1 (6 bases). The germline gives CDR1 SGHVS, CDR2 FNYEAQ. The CDR3 spans 19 residues. V lost 0 bases to trimming and J lost 6 bases, with 24 bases between them. CDR3 nucleotides: TGTGCCAGCAGCTTAGCGGGTGGTCAGGGGTCCCATCGGGGCAATGAGCAGTTCTTC. This codes for CASSLAGGQGSHRGNEQFF.

This sequence joins TRBV30 and TRBJ2-7, with a weak D call TRBD2 (6 bases). The ends were cut back, 2 bases at V and 0 bases at J, with 14 bases in the middle. This CDR3 contains 15 residues. Germline lookup yields CDR1 GTSNPN and CDR2 SVGIG (reference sequence). The CDR3 nucleotides are TGTGCCTGGAGTACGCCGGGACTTCACTCCTACGAGCAGTACTTC. It is translated as CAWSTPGLHSYEQYF.

The chain is built from TRBV5-4 and TRBJ2-3; the match to TRBD1 covers 8 bases. V shed 4 bases and J 3 bases; nucleotides not matched to a gene: 13. This CDR3 region has 17 residues. Germline V gives CDR1 SGHNT, CDR2 YYREEE (reference sequence). CDR3 region: CASSLRTGPISTDTQYF. The CDR3 DNA reads as TGTGCCAGCAGCCTAAGGACAGGGCCCATATCGACAGATACGCAGTATTTT.

The chain links TRBV19 to TRBJ2-7; TRBD1 aligns across 7 bases. Germline trimming cut 3 bases from V and 2 bases from J; bases unmatched to any gene: 22. The germline V gene has CDR1 LNHDA and CDR2 SQIVND (reference sequence). This CDR3 comprises 20 residues. CDR3 amino acids: CASSIRGGGQEIRDAYEQYF. The CDR3 nucleotides read TGTGCCAGTAGTATCCGGGGTGGAGGACAGGAAATTAGGGACGCCTACGAGCAGTACTTC.

The chain combines TRBV15 with TRBJ2-3, with TRBD2 matching over 9 bases. CDR1 and CDR2 from the germline V gene are LNHNV and YYDKDF (reference sequence). V shed 0 bases and J 1 base; nucleotides not matched to a gene: 2. The CDR3 is made up of 16 amino acids. The CDR3 region has the DNA TGTGCCACCAGCAGAGACGCTAGCGGGGGCACAGATACGCAGTATTTT. Translation gives CATSRDASGGTDTQYF.

The J gene is TRBJ1-1, the V gene TRBV5-8; 9 bases match TRBD1. CDR1 is SGHTS, CDR2 YDEGEE, per germline. This CDR3 has 13 residues. Trimming at V came to 3 bases and at J to 4 bases, leaving 1 base not matched to a gene. The CDR3 protein is CASSSTGGTEAFF. In DNA, the CDR3 is TGTGCCAGCAGCTCGACAGGGGGCACTGAAGCTTTCTTT.

In its sample, this clone was seen a few times. This rearrangement joins TRBV19 to TRBJ1-1; TRBD1 might be the D (5 bases). The V gene lost 5 bases and the J gene lost 0 bases, with 16 bases spanning the gap. The CDR3 runs to 16 residues. The germline gives CDR1 LNHDA, CDR2 SQIVND (reference sequence). The CDR3 DNA reads TGTGCCAGTAGTGGGGGGGGACTCCCAATGAACACTGAAGCTTTCTTT. This codes for CASSGGGLPMNTEAFF.

This chain joins TRBV5-6 and TRBJ2-5, with D possibly matching TRBD2 (5 bases). There are 16 residues in the CDR3. V lost 4 bases and J 5 bases, leaving 21 bases between the germline ends. Germline V gives CDR1 SGHDT, CDR2 YYEEEE. The CDR3 nucleotides read TGTGCCAGCAGCCAGACGGGGAACTACGCGGACGAGACCCAGTACTTC. It specifies CASSQTGNYADETQYF.

This clone has only a few counts. J is TRBJ1-1 and V is TRBV5-1; D uncertain. The V end lost 0 bases, the J end lost 7 bases, and 4 bases lay between the germline ends. The germline CDR1 and CDR2 sequences are SGHRS and YFSETQ. CDR3 length: 11 amino acids. CDR3 residues: CASSLGDEAFF. DNA for the CDR3: TGCGCCAGCAGCTTGGGAGATGAAGCTTTCTTT.

The chain recombines TRBV2 with TRBJ1-1, with 9 bases aligning to TRBD1. V shed 6 bases, J shed 6 bases, and the junction held 11 bases outside the gene matches. The CDR3 sequence is 15 residues long. CDR1 and CDR2 from the germline V gene are SNHLY and FYNNEI. The CDR3 sequence: CASSAQGASVAEAFF. CDR3 nucleotides: TGTGCCAGCAGCGCACAGGGGGCGTCGGTGGCTGAAGCTTTCTTT.